The present T cell receptor beta chain was sequenced within a study of human T cells and chemical hapten exposure. About the study: For sensitization, 2% DPC was applied to a 2 cm by 2 cm patch of upper inner arm skin. The study patch tested 0.01% DPC on the upper back and read results at 6 days. Notes on the study in general: The study found that DPC sensitization did not change TCRs above 1 in 1000 frequency.

TCRdb reanalysed the RACE reads using MiXCR and keeps one entry per CDR3 protein. There are approximately 79,000 distinct CDR3 sequences in the sample; about 8.5% occur only once, and 2.5% to 3% lies in the top ten. On this clonotype itself: Its antigen is still unknown.

Specified time point: pre-sensitization, week 0. The treatment was: therapeutic diphenylcyclopropenone sensitization with weekly scalp DPC. Someone pulled total RNA out of unfractionated whole blood. The V and J ends lost 3 bases and 6 bases, in that order; junction bases with no gene match: 8. The CDR3 sequence is 14 residues long. In germline, CDR1 is SQVTM, CDR2 ANQGSEA. This receptor was taken from a man aged 35 to 55 with alopecia areata. Some clones in this sample may be carry-over from other donors' samples. Sequenced material: whole blood, taken in connection with sensitization to the hapten diphenylcyclopropenone (DPC). This chain uses TRBV29-1 with TRBJ2-3; 8 positions match TRBD1. CDR3 sequence (DNA): TGCAGCGTTGAGGGTGACAGGGGTATTGATACGCAGTATTTT. Translation: CSVEGDRGIDTQYF.